These 7 T cell receptor beta chains originate from one sample sequenced in a study of blood T cell repertoires in COVID-19. TCRdb keeps only in-frame clones here, not all; method: immunoSEQ multiplex PCR. Among some 240,000 clones listed, around nine tenths were seen once. Input material: peripheral blood. Receptor source: a man in his 60s with COVID-19, enrolled during active disease.

The chain combines TRBV7-3 with TRBJ2-1; 8 nucleotides match TRBD1. V trimming: 5 bases; J trimming: 7 bases; junction bases outside the gene matches: 7. CDR3 length: 14 amino acids. In germline, CDR1 is SGHTA, CDR2 FQGTGA. The CDR3 nucleotides read TGTGCCAGCAGCCCGGGGACAGGACAGAATGAGCAGTTCTTC. Protein: CASSPGTGQNEQFF.

This chain uses TRBV18 with TRBJ1-2, with D perhaps matching TRBD1 (5 bases). Trimming took off 3 bases at V and 5 bases at J, with 16 bases between the two ends. CDR1 is KGHSH and CDR2 is LQKENI in the germline V gene. The CDR3 extends over 15 amino acids. CDR3 coding DNA: TGTGCCAGCTCACCCGGACGAGGGGAGGGATATGGCTACACCTTC. Encoded protein: CASSPGRGEGYGYTF.

The chain is built from TRBV27 and TRBJ2-2; 7 bases align to TRBD2. This CDR3 spans 17 amino acids. Per germline, CDR1 MNHEY and CDR2 SMNVEV (reference sequence). Trimming took 6 bases from V and 4 from J; bases not matched to a gene: 14. DNA of the CDR3: TGTGCCAGCAGCCGACTAGCCCCCGGAGGGTCCACCGGGGAGCTGTTTTTT. Translation gives CASSRLAPGGSTGELFF.

The chain joins TRBV24-1 to TRBJ1-5, with D tentatively TRBD1 (6 bases). This CDR3 has 12 residues. V lost 8 bases and J lost 2, with 6 bases in between. The germline gives CDR1 KGHDR, CDR2 SFDVKD. CDR3 bases: TGTGCCACCACAGGGGGCAATCAGCCCCAGCATTTT. Protein: CATTGGNQPQHF.

CDR3 in amino acids: CASSLDPAGAAEAFF. The CDR3 DNA is TGCGCCAGCAGCTTGGATCCCGCAGGGGCGGCTGAAGCTTTCTTT. J is TRBJ1-1 and V is TRBV5-1, with TRBD1 as a possible D gene (6 bases). V was cut by 0 bases and J by 6 bases, with 15 bases left in between. CDR3 length equals 15 residues. Germline V CDR1 and CDR2: SGHRS, YFSETQ.

The sample holds one count of this clone. This sequence joins TRBV5-1 and TRBJ2-1, with 7 nucleotides matching TRBD2. V lost 5 bases, J lost 2 bases, and 7 bases stayed unmatched. Germline CDR1 is SGHRS and CDR2 is YFSETQ. The length of the CDR3 is 15 residues. This CDR3 is CASSGGRRAYNEQFF. The CDR3 nucleotides are TGCGCCAGCAGTGGCGGGAGAAGGGCCTACAATGAGCAGTTCTTC.

This clone was picked up one time. J is TRBJ2-3 and V is TRBV30; 9 bases map to TRBD2. The CDR3 runs to 12 residues. Trimming took 1 base from V and 10 from J; bases not matched to a gene: 3. The V gene's germline CDR1 is GTSNPN and CDR2 SVGIG (reference sequence). CDR3 sequence: CAWSGGGAAQYF. The CDR3 bases are TGTGCCTGGAGTGGCGGGGGGGCGGCGCAGTATTTT.